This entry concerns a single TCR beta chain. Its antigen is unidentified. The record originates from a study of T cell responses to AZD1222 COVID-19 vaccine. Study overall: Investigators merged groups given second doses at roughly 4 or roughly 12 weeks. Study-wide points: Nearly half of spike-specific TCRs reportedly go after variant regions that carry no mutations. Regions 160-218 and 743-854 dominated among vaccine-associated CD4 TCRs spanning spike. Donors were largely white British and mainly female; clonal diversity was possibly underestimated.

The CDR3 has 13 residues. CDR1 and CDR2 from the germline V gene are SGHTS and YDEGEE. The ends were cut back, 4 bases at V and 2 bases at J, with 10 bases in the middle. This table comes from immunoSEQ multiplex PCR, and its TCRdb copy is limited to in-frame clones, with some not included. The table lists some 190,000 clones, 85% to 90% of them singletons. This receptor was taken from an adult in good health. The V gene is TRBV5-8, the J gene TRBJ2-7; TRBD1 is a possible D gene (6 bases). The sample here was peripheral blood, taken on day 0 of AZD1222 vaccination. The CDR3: CASSPGQPYEQYF. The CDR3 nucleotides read TGTGCCAGCAGCCCCGGACAGCCCTACGAGCAGTACTTC.